These 6 T cell receptor beta chains originate from one sample sequenced in a study of PD-1 blockade in classical Hodgkin lymphoma. Assay: immunoSEQ multiplex PCR; the TCRdb copy retains only in-frame clones and omits some. The profile shows approximately 41,000 clones, roughly nine tenths of them singletons. Each patient relapsed following autologous stem cell transplantation, and prior brentuximab vedotin exposure differed. Here the sequenced sample was peripheral blood mononuclear cells (PBMCs), taken before the second cycle of nivolumab. Receptor source: a human donor with classical Hodgkin lymphoma.

The gene calls are TRBV9 and TRBJ2-1; 10 positions match TRBD1. Unmatched junction bases numbered 4, after V lost 0 bases and J lost 4 bases. CDR1 is SGDLS, CDR2 YYNGEE, per germline. This CDR3 spans 16 amino acids. CDR3 DNA sequence: TGTGCCAGCAGCGTAGCTCGGACAGGGGGGTACAATGAGCAGTTCTTC. This sequence encodes CASSVARTGGYNEQFF.

The V call is TRBV19, the J call TRBJ2-7, with D perhaps matching TRBD2 (5 bases). CDR1 and CDR2 (germline): LNHDA, SQIVND (reference sequence). V lost 3 bases, J lost 3 bases, and 18 bases lay in between. The CDR3 is made up of 16 amino acids. CDR3 residues: CASSIGAAAALYEQYF. CDR3 DNA sequence: TGTGCCAGTAGTATTGGCGCGGCAGCGGCCCTCTACGAGCAGTACTTC.

The rearrangement joins TRBV28 to TRBJ1-5, with no clear D. The V and J ends lost 6 bases and 3 bases respectively, with 6 bases between them. The CDR3 runs 12 residues. The V gene's germline CDR1 is MDHEN and CDR2 SYDVKM. This CDR3 reads CASREPNQPQHF. The CDR3, as DNA: TGTGCCAGCAGAGAGCCCAATCAGCCCCAGCATTTT.

This chain connects TRBV6-5 to TRBJ2-1; D gene uncertain. CDR1 is MNHEY, CDR2 SVGAGI, per germline. V was pared by 0 bases and J by 1 base, with 10 bases between. The CDR3 loop spans 16 amino acids. For the CDR3, the DNA is TGTGCCAGCAGTTACTCGAAGTCGGAGTCCTACAATGAGCAGTTCTTC. This codes for CASSYSKSESYNEQFF.

V usage is TRBV10-3 and J usage is TRBJ2-1; D may be TRBD1 (5 bases). Germline loops: CDR1 ENHRY, CDR2 SYGVKD. V gave up 3 bases and J gave up 10 bases, with 16 bases separating them. This CDR3 spans 14 amino acids. CDR3 in DNA: TGTGCCATCAGTGATTACCCCAGGGTAGGGGAGCAGTTCTTC. It specifies CAISDYPRVGEQFF.

The V and J genes are TRBV27 and TRBJ2-1; D is unclear. CDR3 length equals 16 residues. V shed 2 bases and J shed 0 bases, with 11 bases lying between them. Germline V gene sequence: CDR1 MNHEY, CDR2 SMNVEV (reference sequence). The DNA for the CDR3 is TGTGCCAGCAGTTTAGGACGGTTGAGCTCCTACAATGAGCAGTTCTTC. Protein: CASSLGRLSSYNEQFF.